Shown below are 30 T cell receptor beta chains from a single sample sequenced in a study of immune characterization of retroperitoneal liposarcoma. One entry per CDR3 protein, called by TCRdb with MiXCR from the PCR reads. The table lists some 15,000 distinct CDR3 sequences, approximately 50% of them singletons. The specimen was tumor tissue. These receptors were obtained from a female donor with retroperitoneal liposarcoma.

V is TRBV11-3 and J is TRBJ2-3, with 7 positions matching TRBD1. Germline assignment: CDR1 SGHNT and CDR2 YENEEA. With V trimmed by 6 bases and J by 9 bases, 3 bases remained unmatched. This CDR3 comprises 11 residues. The CDR3 loop is CASSKDRTQYF. The CDR3 DNA reads as TGTGCCAGCAGTAAGGACAGGACGCAGTATTTT. Combining the CDR3 with reference TRBV11-3 and TRBJ2-3 gives the whole variable domain EAGVVQSPRYKIIEKKQPVAFWCNPISGHNTLYWYLQNLGQGPELLIRYENEEAVDDSQLPKDRFSAERLKGVDSTLKIQPAELGDSAVYLCASSKDRTQYFGPGTRLTVL.

The chain has TRBV6-1 and TRBJ2-1, with D uncertain. The J call may be incorrect, as the DNA end agrees better with TRBJ2-5. This CDR3 spans 13 amino acids. CDR1 is MNHNS, CDR2 SASEGT, per germline. In DNA form, the CDR3 reads TGTGCCAGCAGTGATGGGGTGGTTCAGACCCAGTACTTC. Its protein is CASSDGVVQTQYF.

With respect to this clonotype: The junction shows a germline mismatch at one end, possibly a read error. This chain connects TRBV6-1 to TRBJ2-1; D gene ambiguous. There are 11 residues in the CDR3. Germline CDR1 and CDR2: MNHNS and SASEGT. CDR3 nucleotides: TGTGCCAGCGGCAAGTTTTACGAGCAGTACTTT. As protein: CASGKFYEQYF.

The sample holds a few counts of this clonotype. The gene calls are TRBV12-3 or TRBV12-4 and TRBJ2-1, with D possibly matching TRBD1 (5 bases). The assigned J gene may be wrong: the sequence end matches TRBJ2-7 better. CDR3 length: 14 residues. Here the CDR3 reads CASSLWGPDNEQYF. CDR3 in DNA: TGTGCCAGCAGTTTATGGGGCCCGGACAATGAGCAGTACTTC.

V gene TRBV27 combines with J gene TRBJ2-4; TRBD2 matches 8 bases. This CDR3 has 14 residues. J gave up 13 bases and V 2 bases, and 10 bases lay outside the gene matches. The germline CDR1 and CDR2 sequences are MNHEY and SMNVEV (reference sequence). CDR3 region: CASSLGLAAGEQYF. The CDR3 nucleotides are TGTGCCAGCAGTTTAGGACTAGCTGCGGGGGAGCAGTACTTC.

The chain combines TRBV7-2 with TRBJ1-4; D is undetermined. Looked up from germline, CDR1 is SGHTA and CDR2 is FQGNSA. This CDR3 comprises 12 residues. Trimming took off 3 bases at V and 8 bases at J, with 7 bases between the two ends. The DNA of the CDR3 is TGTGCCAGCAGCTTTCGTCGGGAAAAACTGTTTTTT. Amino acid sequence: CASSFRREKLFF.

The chain employs TRBV27 and TRBJ2-3; D may be TRBD1 (6 bases). The V gene's germline CDR1 is MNHEY and CDR2 SMNVEV (reference sequence). The ends were cut back, 7 bases at V and 4 bases at J, with 15 bases in the middle. The CDR3 extends over 14 amino acids. CDR3 in amino acids: CASTPGVDADTQYF. CDR3 DNA: TGTGCCAGCACCCCAGGGGTGGACGCAGATACGCAGTATTTT.

This clonotype was seen a few times. This chain uses TRBV7-8 with TRBJ2-1; D possibly corresponds to TRBD2 (5 bases). The CDR3 consists of 15 residues. Germline CDR1 is SGHVS and CDR2 is FQNEAQ. Trimming took off 1 base at V and 3 bases at J, with 10 bases between the two ends. CDR3: CASSLGVSDYNEQFF. The DNA for the CDR3 is TGTGCCAGCAGCTTAGGGGTTAGCGACTACAATGAGCAGTTCTTC. The whole variable domain, filled in from reference TRBV7-8 and TRBJ2-1, reads GAGVSQSPRYKVAKRGQDVALRCDPISGHVSLFWYQQALGQGPEFLTYFQNEAQLDKSGLPSDRFFAERPEGSVSTLKIQRTQQEDSAVYLCASSLGVSDYNEQFFGPGTRLTVL.

The table lists this clonotype with a few counts. The chain combines TRBV6-1 with TRBJ2-1; TRBD2 agrees at 11 bases. V shed 5 bases and J 10 bases; nucleotides not matched to a gene: 7. Germline V gene data show CDR1 as MNHNS and CDR2 as SASEGT. The CDR3 totals 14 residues. For the CDR3, the DNA is TGTGCCAGCAGTCGTAGCGGGAGGGCCAGGGAGCAGTTCTTC. Encoded protein: CASSRSGRAREQFF.

This clonotype appeared a few times. The chain joins TRBV12-3 or TRBV12-4 to TRBJ2-2; D is perhaps TRBD1 (5 bases). The CDR3 spans 15 residues. V was cut by 2 bases and J by 7 bases, with 14 bases left in between. Here the CDR3 reads CASSLYLRGRGELFF. Written as DNA, the CDR3 is TGTGCCAGCAGTTTATATCTAAGGGGCCGCGGGGAGCTGTTTTTT.

The rearrangement links TRBV6-1 to TRBJ1-1; D gene ambiguous. The V and J ends lost 7 bases and 11 bases respectively, with 14 bases between them. The CDR3 loop spans 11 amino acids. In germline, CDR1 is MNHNS, CDR2 SASEGT. Here the CDR3 reads CASILPPSAFF. The DNA of the CDR3 is TGTGCCAGCATCCTACCCCCTTCCGCTTTCTTT.

V and J are TRBV27 and TRBJ2-1; no definite D call. The J call may be faulty, since TRBJ2-7 better matches the DNA end. The CDR3 sequence is 15 residues long. Germline CDR1 reads MNHEY; CDR2 reads SMNVEV (reference sequence). The CDR3 DNA reads TGTGCCAGCAGAGCCGGAGCGATATTTACCTACGAGCAGTACTTC. This encodes CASRAGAIFTYEQYF.

In this sample, this clonotype turned up once. The rearrangement links TRBV6-1 to TRBJ2-1; 7 bases match TRBD2. This CDR3 is 14 amino acids long. Germline V lookup: CDR1 MNHNS, CDR2 SASEGT. J lost 6 bases, V lost 5 bases, and 7 bases had no gene match. The CDR3 loop is CASSYGGGGNEQFF. As DNA, the CDR3 is TGTGCCAGCAGTTATGGGGGGGGAGGCAATGAGCAGTTCTTC.

This clonotype is categorized as medium-sized. The chain's CDR3 is CATLPENTQYF. The CDR3 nucleotides read TGTGCCACCTTACCCGAAAATACGCAGTATTTT. This rearrangement joins TRBV11-2 to TRBJ2-3; D call uncertain. V was pared by 10 bases and J by 7 bases, with 12 bases between. The CDR3 is 11 amino acids. Germline V gene data show CDR1 as SGHAT and CDR2 as FQNNGV.

Many counts were recorded for this clonotype. V and J are TRBV11-2 and TRBJ2-7; 7 nucleotides match TRBD1. Germline CDR1 and CDR2: SGHAT and FQNNGV. The CDR3 extends over 15 amino acids. V trimming: 3 bases; J trimming: 0 bases; junction bases outside the gene matches: 5. CDR3 residues: CASSFSTGSSYEQYF. The CDR3 DNA reads as TGTGCCAGCAGCTTTTCGACAGGGAGCTCCTACGAGCAGTACTTC.

V usage is TRBV7-2 and J usage is TRBJ1-2, with D unresolved. The length of the CDR3 is 13 residues. Between the trimmed V and J ends, which lost 5 bases and 2 bases, there was a span of 9 bases. Per the germline V gene, CDR1 is SGHTA and CDR2 is FQGNSA. The CDR3 protein is CASSPGPNYGYTF. CDR3 DNA: TGTGCCAGCAGCCCGGGCCCGAACTATGGCTACACCTTC.

This clonotype was picked up one time. Without the conserved terminal phenylalanine or tryptophan, this CDR3 likely stems from a read error. No DNA is shown, since the ends of the CDR3 on it are uncertain; the CDR3 is the one TCRdb lists. V is TRBV6-1 and J is TRBJ2-1; the table's D gene call, TRBD1, was not cross checked with the DNA. The germline V gene has CDR1 MNHNS and CDR2 SASEGT. The CDR3 is 12 residues long, counting both termini. The chain's CDR3 is CASRTDTYEQVP.

This clonotype was found a few times. This is likely a read error, given that the CDR3 carries no conserved phenylalanine or tryptophan at its end. No DNA is shown, since the ends of the CDR3 on it are uncertain; the CDR3 is the one TCRdb lists. The chain employs TRBV15 and TRBJ2-5; TRBD1 is taken as the D call from the table, unchecked against the DNA. With termini counted, the CDR3 has 14 amino acids. Germline CDR1 is LNHNV and CDR2 is YYDKDF (reference sequence). The CDR3 here is CAECGKGGYGCWGH.

This clonotype was seen a few times. The rearrangement uses TRBV12-3 or TRBV12-4 and TRBJ2-1; maybe TRBD2 (6 bases). Trimming shortened V by 1 base and J by 10 bases, and 17 bases separated the two germline ends. The CDR3 runs 15 residues. The CDR3 DNA reads as TGTGCCAGCAGTTTAGAGGGCGGGAACTCCTACGAGCAGTTCTTC. Protein sequence: CASSLEGGNSYEQFF.

Of note for this clonotype: This may come from a read error, since a much larger clone is one base off. The chain couples TRBV27 to TRBJ2-1; 13 bases are shared with TRBD2. The J call could be wrong; TRBJ2-7 is a better fit for the DNA end. The germline gives CDR1 MNHEY, CDR2 SMNVEV (reference sequence). The CDR3 loop spans 16 amino acids. The CDR3 loop reads CASGLRLAGGRYEQYF. CDR3 DNA: TGTGCCAGCGGTTTAAGACTAGCGGGAGGTCGCTACGAGCAGTACTTC.

This chain connects TRBV27 to TRBJ2-6, with a possible D match to TRBD1 (5 bases). Trimming shortened V by 3 bases and J by 0 bases, and 6 bases separated the two germline ends. The germline CDR1 and CDR2 sequences are MNHEY and SMNVEV (reference sequence). This CDR3 is built from 15 residues. The CDR3 is CASSFGHSGANVLTF. In nucleotides, the CDR3 is TGTGCCAGCAGTTTCGGACACTCTGGGGCCAACGTCCTGACTTTC.

Concerning this clonotype itself: A junction end diverges from the germline sequence, so it may reflect a read error. V is TRBV7-2 and J is TRBJ2-7; perhaps TRBD2 as D (5 bases). Germline V gene sequence: CDR1 SGHTA, CDR2 FQGNSA. The CDR3 has 14 residues. As DNA, the CDR3 is TGTGCCAGCAGTTTAGCGAGAGCGCCCGACGAGCAGTACTTC. Its translation: CASSLARAPDEQYF.

This clonotype was seen just once. Germline and junction disagree at one end, which may indicate a read error. J is TRBJ2-3 and V is TRBV6-1; 7 nucleotides align to TRBD2. The germline gives CDR1 MNHNS, CDR2 SASEGT. The CDR3 has 14 residues. In DNA, the CDR3 is TGTGCCAGGGGGGGTCGGGGGGTCACAGATACGCAGTTTTTT. Protein product: CARGGRGVTDTQFF.

Worth noting for this clonotype: A junction boundary mismatches the germline segment, possibly from a read error. The CDR3 sequence is CASSEGQLNNSPLHF. DNA of the CDR3: TGTGCCAGCAGTGAAGGACAGCTGAATAATTCCCCCCTCCACTTT. This rearrangement joins TRBV6-1 to TRBJ1-6; possible D gene TRBD1, 5 bases. This CDR3 has 15 amino acids. Per the germline V gene, CDR1 is MNHNS and CDR2 is SASEGT.

The J gene is TRBJ1-1, the V gene TRBV24-1; 7 nucleotides line up with TRBD1. CDR3 length: 14 amino acids. Germline CDR1 is KGHDR and CDR2 is SFDVKD. V was pared by 9 bases and J by 2 bases, with 8 bases of the junction left unmatched. The DNA for the CDR3 is TGTGCCACCCCTCGACAGGGAAAAAACACTGAAGCTTTCTTT. Protein sequence: CATPRQGKNTEAFF.

By share, this clonotype ranks as large. The J gene is TRBJ2-1, the V gene TRBV6-1; either TRBD1 or TRBD2 may supply D (6 bases each). The DNA matches TRBJ2-7 better at its end, which makes the J call doubtful. The germline gives CDR1 MNHNS, CDR2 SASEGT. This CDR3 region has 15 residues. The CDR3 nucleotides read TGTGCCAGCAGGTATCAACTAGCAGGGGCCAATGAGCAGTACTTC. Translating it yields CASRYQLAGANEQYF.

V usage is TRBV7-2 and J usage is TRBJ2-3; maybe TRBD1 (6 bases). Germline CDR1 is SGHTA and CDR2 is FQGNSA. The CDR3 has 16 residues. Trimming left V 3 bases short and J 2 bases short, with 15 bases between. The CDR3: CASSFGQNRITDTQYF. In nucleotides, the CDR3 is TGTGCCAGCAGCTTTGGACAGAATAGAATCACAGATACGCAGTATTTT.

As to this clonotype: In this CDR3 the conserved last residue, phenylalanine or tryptophan, is missing, so a read error is likely. The chain links TRBV6-1 to TRBJ2-7; D is unclear. The CDR3 has 14 amino acids. The V end was cut by 8 bases, the J end by 2 bases, with 16 bases between. CDR1 and CDR2 (germline): MNHNS, SASEGT. Here the CDR3 DNA reads TGTGCCAGCGAAACCTCGGAGCCTCCCTACGAGCAGTACTGC. Its translation is CASETSEPPYEQYC.

This clonotype came up many times. The rearrangement links TRBV7-2 to TRBJ2-1; 11 bases fit TRBD1. Losses at the gene ends were 5 bases for V and 3 bases for J; bases not matched to a gene: 15. The germline gives CDR1 SGHTA, CDR2 FQGNSA. The CDR3 has 19 amino acids. In DNA form, the CDR3 reads TGTGCCAGCAGCCCCCTAGGACAGGGGGCTGGCCCTTACTACAATGAGCAGTTCTTC. This sequence encodes CASSPLGQGAGPYYNEQFF.

Details on this clonotype: The conserved final phenylalanine or tryptophan is absent from the CDR3, which likely points to a read error. The rearrangement joins TRBV6-1 to TRBJ1-3, with a weak D call TRBD1 (5 bases). The CDR3 contains 15 residues. CDR1 is MNHNS and CDR2 is SASEGT in the germline V gene. V was clipped by 3 bases and J by 2 bases, with 11 bases between them. CDR3: CASSEGQVPGNTIYL. The CDR3 DNA reads as TGTGCCAGCAGTGAGGGGCAGGTCCCTGGAAACACCATATATTTG.